A selection of T cell receptor beta chains follows, all from one sample in a study of shared clonotypes between healthy human individuals. Assay used: immunoSEQ multiplex PCR; TCRdb lists only in-frame clones, some missing. The sample lists some 2,000,000 clones, roughly 96% seen once, with about 0.13% in the top ten. Sequencing was performed on naive CD4+ T cells sorted from blood. Every receptor here comes from a man younger than 30 in good health. CDR3s include the opening cysteine and the closing phenylalanine or tryptophan. D genes are given only for firm matches. Size is omitted from some rows. Given values are once, few, many or a class for expanded clones.

>TRBJ2-1|TRBV10-1|.|.
TGCGCCAGCAGTGAGTCAAGGGGCAAAGCGGGCGATGAGCAGTTCTTC
CASSESRGKAGDEQFF
>TRBJ2-3|TRBV7-2|.|TRBD2
TGTGCCAGCAGCTTAACGCTTAGCGGGGGGGCCGGTACGCAGTATTTT
CASSLTLSGGAGTQYF
>TRBJ1-1|TRBV10-3|.|TRBD1
TGTGCCATCAGTGGAGGACAGGGGGTAAACACTGAAGCTTTCTTT
CAISGGQGVNTEAFF
>TRBJ2-2|TRBV4-3|once|.
TGCGCCAGCAGCCAAGCTCAGGGGCGGGTCGGGGAGCTGTTTTTT
CASSQAQGRVGELFF
>TRBJ1-2|TRBV5-6|.|.
TGTGCCAGCAGCCCCGGGGGGCCGACAAAGGCGGGTGGCTACACCTTC
CASSPGGPTKAGGYTF
>TRBJ1-4|TRBV4-1|.|.
TGCGCCAGCAGCCGGGCCCCACTAACGTCCGAAAAACTGTTTTTT
CASSRAPLTSEKLFF
>TRBJ2-7|TRBV30|.|.
TGTGCCTGGGGAGGGGTCCACGAGCAGTACTTC
CAWGGVHEQYF
>TRBJ2-7|TRBV6-1|.|.
TGTGCCAGCAGTGCTTCAGGGGCCGGCGAGCAGTACTTC
CASSASGAGEQYF
>TRBJ1-3|TRBV13|.|.
TGTGCCAGCAGCCCACGGAGACCCTCTGGAAACACCATATATTTT
CASSPRRPSGNTIYF
>TRBJ1-6|TRBV5-6|.|TRBD1
TGTGCCAGCAGCCAGGACAGGGGGGTGCGATCACCCCTCCACTTT
CASSQDRGVRSPLHF
>TRBJ1-5|TRBV28|.|.
TGTGCCAGCAGTTTAATACAGGGAAATCAGCCCCAGCATTTT
CASSLIQGNQPQHF
>TRBJ2-4|TRBV18|.|.
TGTGCCAGCTCACCACCGTTGGGGGCGGACGGGGACATTCAGTACTTC
CASSPPLGADGDIQYF
>TRBJ2-2|TRBV5-4|.|.
TGTGCCAGCAGCCTGGGGGTGAGGGAAGGGGAGCTGTTTTTT
CASSLGVREGELFF
>TRBJ2-3|TRBV10-3|.|.
TGTGCCATCAGCTCGGCTAGCACAGATACGCAGTATTTT
CAISSASTDTQYF
>TRBJ2-3|TRBV19|.|TRBD1
TGTGCCAGTAGTATAGACAGGGGGACAGATACGCAGTATTTT
CASSIDRGTDTQYF
>TRBJ1-1|TRBV7-9|.|TRBD1
TGTGCCAGCAGCTTACTTCCTCAGGGGGGTGCTGAAGCTTTCTTT
CASSLLPQGGAEAFF
>TRBJ1-6|TRBV4-3|.|.
TGCGCCAGCAGCCGGGACCAGGGGAACTCACCCCTCCACTTT
CASSRDQGNSPLHF
>TRBJ2-7|TRBV5-1|.|TRBD2
TGCGCCAGCAGCTCCGCACTTAGACTAGCGGGAAAAGGCGAGCAGTACTTC
CASSSALRLAGKGEQYF
>TRBJ1-3|TRBV4-1|.|.
TGCGCCAGCAGCCAAGATTCGACCAGGGCGTTCGCGGGGAACACCATATATTTT
CASSQDSTRAFAGNTIYF
>TRBJ2-7|TRBV6-5|.|.
TGTGCCAGCAGCAGGGCACCCTACGAGCAGTACTTC
CASSRAPYEQYF
>TRBJ2-2|TRBV30|.|.
TGTGCCTGGACGGGCCGCGACACCGGGGAGCTGTTTTTT
CAWTGRDTGELFF
>TRBJ1-3|TRBV28|.|.
TGTGCCAGCAGCCGGCGCAGGGAGGTAATTGGAAACACCATATATTTT
CASSRRREVIGNTIYF
>TRBJ1-2|TRBV7-9|.|.
TGTGCCAGCAGTTTGGACACGAACTCCTATGGCTACACCTTC
CASSLDTNSYGYTF
>TRBJ2-1|TRBV5-1|.|.
TGCGCCAGCAGCACACACAATGAGCAGTTCTTC
CASSTHNEQFF
>TRBJ1-1|TRBV7-2|.|.
TGTGCCAGCAGCCCCCAGGTTGCAGCTTTCTTT
CASSPQVAAFF
>TRBJ2-4|TRBV7-2|.|.
TGTGCCAGCAGCTTAGCACAGCTAGCCAAAAACATTCAGTACTTC
CASSLAQLAKNIQYF
>TRBJ2-1|TRBV7-2|.|.
TGTGCCAGCAGTTCTGCCGGGCCCCTCCGGTACAATGAGCAGTTCTTC
CASSSAGPLRYNEQFF
>TRBJ1-6|TRBV11-2|once|.
TGTGCCAGCAACTGGCGGGCAAAAGAAGAATCACCCCTCCACTTT
CASNWRAKEESPLHF
>TRBJ2-7|TRBV6-5|.|.
TGTGCCAGCGGTAAAACCCGGGGGGCGACCTACGAGCAGTACTTC
CASGKTRGATYEQYF